One sample yielded the 11 T cell receptor beta chains listed below, sequenced in a study of T-cell memory formation after mild COVID-19. MiXCR, run by TCRdb on the 5' RACE reads, gives a single entry per CDR3 protein. This sample has a few hundred thousand distinct CDR3 sequences, with around 17% found just once. The sequencing input was PBMCs or a T cell subset sorted from them (not recorded which). Receptors originate from a man between 18 and 35 years old who had mild COVID-19 (a few samples of this study predate the infection). Cell type and time point are not known.

J is TRBJ1-2 and V is TRBV5-4; TRBD1 matches at 8 bases. After removal of 4 bases from V and 3 bases from J, the junction contained 5 bases not matched to a gene. This CDR3 spans 14 amino acids. Germline-derived CDR1 and CDR2 are SGHNT and YYREEE (reference sequence). In DNA form, the CDR3 reads TGTGCCAGCAGCACGAACAGGGGGGACTATGGCTACACCTTC. It specifies CASSTNRGDYGYTF.

As DNA, the CDR3 is TGTGCCAGCAGCAGACCCGGGGGCTCCTACGAGCAGTACTTC. Amino acids: CASSRPGGSYEQYF. This chain links TRBV6-2 or TRBV6-3 with TRBJ2-7; possible D gene TRBD2, 6 bases. Germline V gives CDR1 MNHEY, CDR2 SVGEGT. CDR3 length: 14 amino acids. The V gene lost 6 bases and the J gene lost 0 bases, with 12 bases spanning the gap.

This clonotype was counted many times. The V call is TRBV5-1, the J call TRBJ2-1; D unclear. CDR1 is SGHRS and CDR2 is YFSETQ in the germline V gene. With 4 bases removed from V and 2 bases from J, the gap between germline ends came to 10 bases. The CDR3 consists of 14 residues. The CDR3 DNA sequence: TGCGCCAGCAGCAATGGAGACCCCTACAATGAGCAGTTCTTC. It specifies CASSNGDPYNEQFF.

This chain links TRBV4-1 with TRBJ1-1; D call uncertain. In germline, CDR1 is MGHRA, CDR2 YSYEKL. The V end was cut by 0 bases, the J end by 3 bases, with 11 bases between. The CDR3 sequence is 15 residues long. CDR3 DNA sequence: TGCGCCAGCAGCCAAGATCTAAGGGAGGACACTGAAGCTTTCTTT. It yields the protein CASSQDLREDTEAFF.

Turning to this clonotype: Sequence at one end of the junction differs from germline and may be a read error. The chain's CDR3 is CATSLGAIGETQYF. The DNA of the CDR3 is TGTGCCACCAGTTTAGGAGCCATCGGGGAGACCCAGTACTTC. This rearrangement joins TRBV28 to TRBJ2-5; D call uncertain. This CDR3 region has 14 residues. Germline CDR1 MDHEN, CDR2 SYDVKM.

This clonotype was detected a few times. The gene calls are TRBV9 and TRBJ2-7; 13 positions match TRBD2. CDR1 is SGDLS and CDR2 is YYNGEE in the germline V gene. V was pared by 3 bases and J by 3 bases, with 3 bases of the junction left unmatched. The CDR3 runs 15 residues. In DNA, the CDR3 is TGTGCCAGCAGCGCAGGGACTAGCGGGGTCTACGAGCAGTACTTC. Its protein product is CASSAGTSGVYEQYF.

This clonotype was seen repeatedly, ten times or more. The V call is TRBV6-2 or TRBV6-3, the J call TRBJ2-7, with 7 positions matching TRBD1. The CDR3 is 11 amino acids. Germline trimming cut 8 bases from V and 7 bases from J; bases unmatched to any gene: 5. Germline V CDR1 and CDR2: MNHEY, SVGEGT. CDR3 in DNA: TGTGCCAGCTCGACAGGGCCGGAGCAGTACTTC. As protein: CASSTGPEQYF.

J is TRBJ2-1 and V is TRBV27; possibly TRBD2 for D (7 bases). CDR3 length: 15 amino acids. Germline V lookup: CDR1 MNHEY, CDR2 SMNVEV (reference sequence). Trimming shortened V by 4 bases and J by 9 bases, and 19 bases separated the two germline ends. The CDR3 nucleotides read TGTGCCAGCAGTTCCCTAGGGGGGGCGAGCGGTGAGCAGTTCTTC. Protein: CASSSLGGASGEQFF.

The table lists this clonotype with a few counts. The chain combines TRBV5-1 with TRBJ2-3; 8 bases are shared with TRBD2. The ends lost 2 bases at V and 5 bases at J; junction bases unmatched: 4. CDR3 length: 14 amino acids. Germline CDR1 and CDR2: SGHRS and YFSETQ. The CDR3 sequence: CASSFTSGQDTQYF. The CDR3 region has the DNA TGCGCCAGCAGCTTCACTAGCGGACAAGATACGCAGTATTTT.

This clonotype appeared a few times. The chain links TRBV5-6 to TRBJ1-2; D gene ambiguous. The CDR3 runs 13 residues. Trimming took 4 bases from V and 8 from J, leaving 15 bases between them. Germline V gene lookup returns CDR1 SGHDT and CDR2 YYEEEE. For the CDR3, the DNA is TGTGCCAGCAGCCCCGGCGGCCACCTCGGCTACACCTTC. Its translation: CASSPGGHLGYTF.

This CDR3 reads CASSSSAYTEAFF. In DNA form, the CDR3 reads TGTGCCAGCAGCAGCTCGGCTTACACTGAAGCTTTCTTT. This sequence joins TRBV7-9 and TRBJ1-1; D gene ambiguous. The V gene lost 5 bases and the J gene lost 3 bases, with 10 bases spanning the gap. The germline V gene encodes CDR1 SEHNR and CDR2 FQNEAQ (reference sequence). This CDR3 is built from 13 residues.